These 25 T cell receptor beta chains originate from one sample sequenced in a study of molecular identifiers for immune sequencing clone quantification. One entry per CDR3 protein, called by TCRdb with MiXCR from the PCR reads. This sample has more than 450,000 distinct CDR3 sequences, with about a fifth found just once. Sequencing was performed on naive CD8+ T cells from blood, with Jurkat cell RNA spiked in. Documented subset: FACS-sorted CD8+CD4-CCR7+CD45RA+ naive T cells. These receptors were collected from a human donor in good health. Some libraries in this study had Jurkat cell RNA spiked in.

This clonotype was observed a few times. The CDR3 sequence is CASSFSTSGEETQYF. CDR3 DNA: TGTGCCAGCAGTTTTTCAACTAGCGGGGAAGAGACCCAGTACTTC. V is TRBV12-3 or TRBV12-4 and J is TRBJ2-5; 10 bases map to TRBD2. The CDR3 extends over 15 amino acids. J lost 3 bases, V lost 3 bases, and 4 bases had no gene match.

The gene calls are TRBV3-1 and TRBJ1-1; no reliable D call. Germline lookup yields CDR1 LGHDT and CDR2 YNNKEL (reference sequence). Trimming removed 4 bases from V and 0 bases from J, with 9 bases in between. The CDR3 contains 14 residues. In DNA, the CDR3 is TGTGCCAGCAGCCCTCATCCTATGAACACTGAAGCTTTCTTT. Protein product: CASSPHPMNTEAFF. Complete variable domain (other parts from reference TRBV3-1 and TRBJ1-1): DTAVSQTPKYLVTQMGNDKSIKCEQNLGHDTMYWYKQDSKKFLKIMFSYNNKELIINETVPNRFSPKSPDKAHLNLHINSLELGDSAVYFCASSPHPMNTEAFFGQGTRLTVV.

This clonotype was recorded a few times. The V and J genes are TRBV20-1 and TRBJ2-3, with 7 bases lining up with TRBD2. Germline CDR1 and CDR2: DFQATT and SNEGSKA (reference sequence). The trim removed 1 base at V and 0 bases at J, leaving 16 bases unmatched. The CDR3 runs 19 residues. CDR3 sequence (DNA): TGCAGTGCTAGAGGAGTGGTCGGGGCGGGAGTTCAGAGCACAGATACGCAGTATTTT. Protein: CSARGVVGAGVQSTDTQYF.

This clonotype was observed many times. The chain has TRBV19 and TRBJ1-5, with D tentatively TRBD1 (6 bases). Per the germline V gene, CDR1 is LNHDA and CDR2 is SQIVND (reference sequence). The length of the CDR3 is 17 residues. V gave up 0 bases and J gave up 7 bases, with 19 bases separating them. CDR3 coding DNA: TGTGCCAGTAGTATAGACCCGGACAGCCCGGATAGCCAGCCCCAGCATTTT. It translates to CASSIDPDSPDSQPQHF.

The chain has TRBV4-1 and TRBJ1-6, with 7 nucleotides matching TRBD1. The V segment lost 0 bases and the J segment 11 bases; nucleotides outside the gene matches: 4. Germline CDR1 MGHRA, CDR2 YSYEKL. The CDR3 extends over 14 amino acids. CDR3 sequence: CASSQEQGDPPLHF. The CDR3 coding sequence is TGCGCCAGCAGCCAAGAGCAGGGGGATCCACCCCTCCACTTT.

The CDR3 region has the DNA TGTGCCAGCACCAGGCGCCCCCTTTACAATGAGCAGTTCTTC. Protein product: CASTRRPLYNEQFF. V is TRBV2 and J is TRBJ2-1; D unclear. The length of the CDR3 is 14 residues. V lost 7 bases and J 4 bases, leaving 14 bases between the germline ends. Germline lookup yields CDR1 SNHLY and CDR2 FYNNEI.

In its sample, this clonotype was seen a few times. This chain links TRBV20-1 with TRBJ2-7; D may match TRBD1 or TRBD2 (5 bases each). V was pared by 0 bases and J by 3 bases, with 24 bases between. Germline CDR1 DFQATT, CDR2 SNEGSKA (reference sequence). The CDR3 consists of 18 residues. For the CDR3, the DNA is TGCAGTGCTAGAGAAGGGTGGACGGGACCCCCTTTACTCTACGAGCAGTACTTC. It specifies CSAREGWTGPPLLYEQYF.

The V and J genes are TRBV7-3 and TRBJ2-2; 9 bases line up with TRBD1. Germline-derived CDR1 and CDR2 are SGHTA and FQGTGA. V shed 4 bases and J 7 bases; nucleotides not matched to a gene: 7. The CDR3 length is 15 residues. CDR3 nucleotide sequence: TGTGCCAGCAGCTCCGCTACAGGGGGCGGCGGGGAGCTGTTTTTT. It codes for CASSSATGGGGELFF.

This clonotype was seen many times. The rearrangement links TRBV9 to TRBJ1-6, with 7 bases identical to TRBD1. This CDR3 comprises 15 residues. V lost 3 bases, J lost 9 bases, and 9 bases stayed unmatched. CDR1 is SGDLS and CDR2 is YYNGEE in the germline V gene. CDR3 in DNA: TGTGCCAGCAGCGCCCGGGACAGCACCTTTTCACCCCTCCACTTT. This gives the protein CASSARDSTFSPLHF.

Notes on this clonotype: This may come from a read error, since a much larger clone is one base off. The gene calls are TRBV13 and TRBJ1-1; tentative D call: TRBD1 (6 bases). Germline V gives CDR1 PRHDT, CDR2 FYEKMQ (reference sequence). This CDR3 region has 16 residues. With 6 bases removed from V and 3 bases from J, the gap between germline ends came to 20 bases. The CDR3 DNA is TGTGCCAGCAGTCCACAGGGTGCAAGAAAGGACACTGAAGCTTTCTTT. Its protein is CASSPQGARKDTEAFF.

Of note for this clonotype: A read error may explain this, as a much larger clone is one base away. The chain uses TRBV6-5 and TRBJ1-2; 10 bases align to TRBD1. Germline assignment: CDR1 MNHEY and CDR2 SVGAGI. The CDR3 sequence is 17 residues long. Written as DNA, the CDR3 is TGTGCCGGCAGTTCGATTAGATCGGACAGGGGGGACTATGGCTACACCTTC. As protein: CAGSSIRSDRGDYGYTF.

At least ten counts were recorded for this clonotype. The chain joins TRBV20-1 to TRBJ1-5; 7 nucleotides align to TRBD1. With V trimmed by 4 bases and J by 3 bases, 9 bases remained unmatched. The length of the CDR3 is 15 residues. The germline V gene encodes CDR1 DFQATT and CDR2 SNEGSKA (reference sequence). In DNA, the CDR3 is TGCAGTGCTACCCCCATAGGGGGCTTCAATCAGCCCCAGCATTTT. It codes for CSATPIGGFNQPQHF.

This clonotype appeared once. The junction departs from the called germline gene at one end, perhaps through a read error. The chain recombines TRBV28 with TRBJ2-5; D call uncertain. Germline V gene sequence: CDR1 MDHEN, CDR2 SYDVKM. The CDR3 spans 15 residues. CDR3 protein: CASGFSPVLQETQYF. For the CDR3, the DNA is TGTGCCAGCGGTTTTTCCCCCGTACTCCAAGAGACCCAGTACTTC.

For this clonotype: Being one base from a much bigger clone, this may be a read error. The chain joins TRBV12-3 or TRBV12-4 to TRBJ2-3; D unclear. Trimming cost V 5 bases and J 2 bases, with 11 bases left between them. The CDR3 covers 14 residues. The CDR3 sequence is CASSVESFTDTQYF. CDR3 DNA sequence: TGTGCCAGCAGTGTTGAGAGTTTCACAGATACGCAGTATTTT.

There are a few counts of this clonotype. The CDR3 loop is CASSGNRELMNTEAFF. CDR3 nucleotides: TGTGCCAGCAGCGGAAACAGGGAATTAATGAACACTGAAGCTTTCTTT. The chain recombines TRBV5-6 with TRBJ1-1, with D possibly matching TRBD1 (6 bases). The germline V and J ends were trimmed by 4 bases and 0 bases, with 16 bases remaining between them. The CDR3 is made up of 16 amino acids. Germline V CDR1 and CDR2: SGHDT, YYEEEE.

The genes are TRBV4-1 and TRBJ2-5; D tentatively fits TRBD1 or TRBD2 (5 bases each). Trimming removed 1 base from V and 5 bases from J, with 11 bases in between. Germline CDR1 reads MGHRA; CDR2 reads YSYEKL. There are 14 residues in the CDR3. CDR3 loop: CASSQVIREETQYF. For the CDR3, the DNA is TGCGCCAGCAGCCAAGTTATCAGGGAGGAGACCCAGTACTTC.

This clonotype was seen only a few times. The chain's CDR3 is CSARGVSDRAYEQYF. The CDR3 DNA sequence: TGCAGTGCTAGAGGGGTTTCGGACAGGGCCTACGAGCAGTACTTC. The chain carries TRBV20-1 and TRBJ2-7; 8 positions match TRBD1. The CDR3 has 15 amino acids. Germline V lookup: CDR1 DFQATT, CDR2 SNEGSKA (reference sequence). The V gene end was trimmed by 1 base and the J gene end by 2 bases; junction bases not matched to a gene: 7.

With regard to this clonotype: This may come from a read error, since a much larger clone is one base off. The V call is TRBV27, the J call TRBJ2-5; 7 nucleotides line up with TRBD2. V shed 10 bases and J 4 bases; nucleotides not matched to a gene: 6. The CDR3 loop spans 12 amino acids. The V gene's germline CDR1 is MNHEY and CDR2 SMNVEV (reference sequence). The CDR3 DNA is TGTGCCATTGGGGGGGTTCGAGAGACCCAGTACTTC. This codes for CAIGGVRETQYF.

This clonotype appeared once. V is TRBV5-6 and J is TRBJ2-7; 9 bases match TRBD1. Germline assignment: CDR1 SGHDT and CDR2 YYEEEE. The trim removed 4 bases at V and 1 base at J, leaving 12 bases unmatched. The CDR3 is 17 residues long. The CDR3: CASSPRAGQGLSYEQYF. The DNA of the CDR3 is TGTGCCAGCAGCCCGCGGGCAGGACAGGGGCTTTCCTACGAGCAGTACTTC.

As regards this clonotype: This CDR3 is missing its conserved last phenylalanine or tryptophan, likely due to a read error. This chain uses TRBV6-5 with TRBJ1-1, with a possible D match to TRBD1 (5 bases). In germline, CDR1 is MNHEY, CDR2 SVGAGI. V lost 7 bases, J lost 8 bases, and 11 bases lay in between. CDR3 length: 11 amino acids. The CDR3 region is CASNGAGEAFL. For the CDR3, the DNA is TGTGCCAGCAACGGGGCCGGGGAAGCTTTCCTT.

V and J are TRBV7-9 and TRBJ1-2, with TRBD1 matching 12 bases. From germline, CDR1 is SEHNR and CDR2 FQNEAQ (reference sequence). Trimming cost V 5 bases and J 9 bases; bases outside gene matches: 7. This CDR3 comprises 14 residues. The DNA of the CDR3 is TGTGCCAGCAGCGGGGGACAGGGGGCTTATAGCTACACCTTC. This gives the protein CASSGGQGAYSYTF.

This clonotype was picked up many times. The chain uses TRBV20-1 and TRBJ2-2, with 9 bases fitting TRBD2. Germline V gene data show CDR1 as DFQATT and CDR2 as SNEGSKA (reference sequence). This CDR3 has 17 residues. The V gene end was trimmed by 1 base and the J gene end by 7 bases; junction bases not matched to a gene: 13. CDR3 nucleotides: TGCAGTGCTAGAGGATCGGTGGAGCGGGAGGTGGGCGGGGAGCTGTTTTTT. This sequence encodes CSARGSVEREVGGELFF.

This clonotype was counted between two and nine times. The chain links TRBV7-2 to TRBJ2-1; TRBD2 matches at 7 bases. The CDR3 has 15 residues. Losses at the gene ends were 4 bases for V and 7 bases for J; bases not matched to a gene: 10. Germline V gene data show CDR1 as SGHTA and CDR2 as FQGNSA. CDR3 nucleotides: TGTGCCAGCAGCTCGGGACCAGTGGGAGGGAATGAGCAGTTCTTC. This gives the protein CASSSGPVGGNEQFF.

As regards this clonotype: The germline gene is not matched at one end of the junction; a read error may be the cause. This chain connects TRBV28 to TRBJ2-7, with D perhaps TRBD2 (9 bases). This CDR3 is 18 amino acids long. CDR1 and CDR2 from the germline V gene are MDHEN and SYDVKM. CDR3 DNA sequence: TGTGCCAGCAGTACCGGGACAGGCTTGGCGGGAGGGCCCTACAAGCAGTACTTC. As protein: CASSTGTGLAGGPYKQYF.

Turning to this clonotype: Given the absence of the conserved phenylalanine or tryptophan at the CDR3 end, a read error is likely. The rearrangement uses TRBV6-1 and TRBJ2-7; D not resolved. V lost 1 base, J lost 2 bases, and 12 bases lay in between. This CDR3 spans 15 amino acids. The germline gives CDR1 MNHNS, CDR2 SASEGT. This CDR3 is CASSEGGFTPYEQYL. CDR3 nucleotides: TGTGCCAGCAGTGAAGGAGGCTTCACGCCCTACGAGCAGTACCTC.